Listed below are T cell receptor beta chains from one sample, sequenced in a study of blood T cell repertoires in COVID-19. Here immunoSEQ multiplex PCR was the method, and the copy in TCRdb shows in-frame clones only, minus some. This sample carries some 290,000 clones, about 86% of them seen once, and the ten largest clones take 2.5% to 3%. Sequenced material: peripheral blood. These receptors came from a woman aged 60-75 years with active or convalescent COVID-19. Both conserved end residues are part of each CDR3. The D gene is left open where the match is weak. Where a row states a size, it is once, few, many or the class of an expanded clone; other rows omit it.

d_call clone_size cdr3_length j_call v_call cdr3_aa cdr3_nt
. . 15 TRBJ1-1 TRBV5-1 CASSSQLQGNTEAFF TGCGCCAGCAGCTCACAATTACAGGGGAACACTGAAGCTTTCTTT
TRBD1 . 14 TRBJ1-4 TRBV4-1 CASSLDRVGEKLFF TGCGCCAGCAGCCTGGACAGGGTTGGTGAAAAACTGTTTTTT
TRBD2 once 15 TRBJ2-1 TRBV9 CASTLGGTSDNEQFF TGTGCCAGCACCTTGGGGGGGACTAGCGACAATGAGCAGTTCTTC
TRBD1 . 13 TRBJ1-2 TRBV2 CASSGTGTSGYTF TGTGCCAGCAGTGGGACAGGGACGTCTGGCTACACCTTC
TRBD2 . 16 TRBJ2-1 TRBV5-1 CASSTTGTSGNNEQFF TGCGCCAGCAGCACGACCGGGACTAGCGGAAACAATGAGCAGTTCTTC
TRBD2 . 14 TRBJ2-5 TRBV7-2 CASGPLAGAETQYF TGTGCCAGCGGCCCCTTAGCGGGGGCAGAGACCCAGTACTTC
TRBD2 . 15 TRBJ2-3 TRBV5-1 CASSLSSGGRDTQYF TGCGCCAGCAGCTTGTCTAGCGGGGGGAGAGATACGCAGTATTTT
. . 15 TRBJ1-2 TRBV21-1 CASSASSSGFYGYTF TGTGCCAGCAGCGCGAGCAGTAGCGGCTTCTATGGCTACACCTTC
. . 14 TRBJ1-5 TRBV2 CASSQAGDNQPQHF TGTGCCAGCAGCCAGGCGGGCGACAATCAGCCCCAGCATTTT
TRBD2 . 13 TRBJ2-4 TRBV12-3/TRBV12-4 CASTPGGQNIQYF TGTGCCAGCACTCCGGGGGGGCAAAACATTCAGTACTTC
. . 15 TRBJ1-5 TRBV12-2 CASRLEAGGRQPQHF TGTGCAAGTCGCTTAGAGGCAGGGGGGAGACAGCCCCAGCATTTT
. . 13 TRBJ2-1 TRBV6-2/TRBV6-3 CASSYLSYNEQFF TGTGCCAGCAGTTACCTTTCCTACAATGAGCAGTTCTTC
TRBD2 . 17 TRBJ2-3 TRBV5-1 CASSSQISGGGTDTQYF TGCGCCAGCAGCTCCCAGATTAGCGGGGGAGGCACAGATACGCAGTATTTT
TRBD2 . 12 TRBJ2-1 TRBV12-3/TRBV12-4 CASRSGGNEQFF TGTGCCAGCAGATCGGGAGGGAATGAGCAGTTCTTC
TRBD1 . 13 TRBJ1-2 TRBV27 CASRGDRAYGYTF TGTGCCAGCAGGGGAGACAGGGCCTATGGCTACACCTTC
. . 16 TRBJ1-1 TRBV6-1 CASSEWGFSQNTEAFF TGTGCCAGCAGTGAATGGGGCTTTTCGCAGAACACTGAAGCTTTCTTT
. . 11 TRBJ1-2 TRBV20-1 CSAVGGLGYTF TGCAGTGCTGTAGGAGGCCTTGGCTACACCTTC
. few 14 TRBJ1-5 TRBV19 CASMRQSSNQPQHF TGTGCCAGTATGCGGCAGAGCAGCAATCAGCCCCAGCATTTT
. once 17 TRBJ1-4 TRBV5-1 CASSLATGQGTNEKLFF TGCGCCAGCAGCTTGGCCACGGGACAAGGGACTAATGAAAAACTGTTTTTT
. . 12 TRBJ1-1 TRBV18 CASSPQETEAFF TGTGCCAGCTCACCACAGGAGACTGAAGCTTTCTTT
. once 14 TRBJ1-2 TRBV19 CASSPGGDLHGYTF TGTGCCAGTAGTCCGGGGGGGGATCTACATGGCTACACCTTC
. . 13 TRBJ1-2 TRBV5-4 CASSLGRDYGYTF TGTGCCAGCAGCTTGGGCAGGGATTATGGCTACACCTTC
TRBD1 once 14 TRBJ1-4 TRBV10-3 CATSRQGANEKLFF TGTGCCACCTCGCGGCAGGGGGCTAATGAAAAACTGTTTTTT
. . 12 TRBJ2-7 TRBV4-2 CASSQDRVEQYF TGTGCCAGCAGCCAAGATCGGGTCGAGCAGTACTTC
TRBD1 once 14 TRBJ1-2 TRBV9 CASRGQGARYGYTF TGTGCCAGCAGGGGACAGGGCGCTCGTTATGGCTACACCTTC
. . 11 TRBJ2-5 TRBV15 CATEYVETQYF TGTGCCACCGAGTATGTCGAGACCCAGTACTTC
. once 13 TRBJ1-3 TRBV6-1 CASSEGAGNTIYF TGTGCCAGCAGTGAGGGGGCCGGAAACACCATATATTTT
. . 16 TRBJ2-2 TRBV7-3 CASSLNRAGMTGELFF TGTGCCAGCAGCTTAAATCGAGCGGGCATGACCGGGGAGCTGTTTTTT
. . 13 TRBJ2-7 TRBV12-3/TRBV12-4 CASSSTTGYEQYF TGTGCCAGCAGTTCGACGACGGGCTACGAGCAGTACTTC
TRBD2 . 16 TRBJ2-1 TRBV10-1 CASSPSGGAGVGEQFF TGCGCCAGCAGTCCAAGCGGGGGAGCGGGGGTTGGTGAGCAGTTCTTC
TRBD1 . 13 TRBJ1-2 TRBV9 CASSVTGAYGYTF TGTGCCAGCAGCGTGACAGGGGCCTATGGCTACACCTTC
TRBD1 . 18 TRBJ2-3 TRBV7-3 CASSQQGIRRTSTDTQYF TGTGCCAGCAGCCAACAGGGGATACGACGGACTAGCACAGATACGCAGTATTTT
TRBD1 . 17 TRBJ1-1 TRBV6-2/TRBV6-3 CASSSLRDRGWDTEAFF TGTGCCAGCAGTTCCCTCCGGGACAGGGGGTGGGACACTGAAGCTTTCTTT
. once 15 TRBJ1-4 TRBV12-5 CASGLGGRGKEKLFF TGTGCTAGTGGTTTGGGCGGTCGGGGTAAGGAAAAACTGTTTTTT
. few 16 TRBJ1-1 TRBV19 CASKSAGDRLNTEAFF TGTGCCAGTAAATCCGCGGGTGACAGGCTGAACACTGAAGCTTTCTTT
TRBD2 . 16 TRBJ2-1 TRBV4-3 CASSQDTPRGYNEQFF TGCGCCAGCAGCCAAGATACACCGCGGGGGTACAATGAGCAGTTCTTC
. . 16 TRBJ2-6 TRBV19 CASSIGEGYPPELLTF TGTGCCAGTAGTATAGGAGAGGGATACCCTCCAGAACTCCTGACTTTC
. . 14 TRBJ2-7 TRBV10-3 CAISDPPGSYEQYF TGTGCCATCAGTGACCCCCCAGGGTCCTACGAGCAGTACTTC
TRBD1 . 14 TRBJ1-3 TRBV19 CASRRDRAPNTIYF TGTGCCAGTAGGAGAGACAGGGCTCCAAACACCATATATTTT
TRBD2 . 15 TRBJ2-5 TRBV27 CASRLAGGPRETQYF TGTGCCAGCAGACTAGCGGGGGGGCCGAGAGAGACCCAGTACTTC
. many 14 TRBJ1-1 TRBV7-3 CASSRTPLNTEAFF TGTGCCAGCAGTCGCACTCCACTGAACACTGAAGCTTTCTTT
. . 18 TRBJ1-5 TRBV6-1 CASSEPTANFGYLQPQHF TGTGCCAGCAGTGAACCGACAGCTAATTTCGGGTATTTGCAGCCCCAGCATTTT
TRBD1 . 14 TRBJ2-5 TRBV9 CASSQGQGQETQYF TGTGCCAGCAGCCAGGGACAGGGCCAAGAGACCCAGTACTTC
. . 16 TRBJ2-2 TRBV5-1 CASSFEGAGNTGELFF TGCGCCAGCAGCTTCGAGGGCGCAGGCAACACCGGGGAGCTGTTTTTT
. . 14 TRBJ2-7 TRBV5-1 CASSPGTFSYEQYF TGCGCCAGCAGCCCAGGAACCTTCTCCTACGAGCAGTACTTC
TRBD1 . 14 TRBJ1-2 TRBV6-1 CASSETGASYGYTF TGTGCCAGCAGTGAAACAGGGGCTTCCTATGGCTACACCTTC
TRBD2 once 12 TRBJ2-5 TRBV10-3 CAIRDYQGAQYF TGTGCCATCCGGGACTACCAAGGGGCCCAGTACTTC
TRBD1 . 14 TRBJ2-5 TRBV5-1 CASSPGQIEETQYF TGCGCCAGCAGCCCGGGACAGATCGAAGAGACCCAGTACTTC
. . 14 TRBJ2-7 TRBV19 CASSRNSGNYEQYF TGTGCCAGTAGCCGAAATTCAGGGAACTACGAGCAGTACTTC
TRBD1 . 14 TRBJ1-2 TRBV30 CAWARGGTGYGYTF TGTGCCTGGGCCCGGGGTGGGACAGGGTATGGCTACACCTTC
TRBD1 . 16 TRBJ1-6 TRBV6-6 CASTLTGQGLNSPLHF TGTGCCAGCACCTTAACGGGACAGGGACTAAATTCACCCCTCCACTTT
. many 15 TRBJ1-5 TRBV7-9 CASSLGHGGEQPQHF TGTGCCAGCAGCTTAGGACACGGGGGGGAACAGCCCCAGCATTTT
TRBD2 once 15 TRBJ2-3 TRBV7-3 CASSQVAGGLDTQYF TGTGCCAGCAGCCAAGTCGCGGGGGGGCTCGATACGCAGTATTTT
TRBD1 . 16 TRBJ1-5 TRBV27 CASSLSSGGPSQPQHF TGTGCCAGCAGTTTATCATCAGGGGGGCCCTCTCAGCCCCAGCATTTT
TRBD1 . 15 TRBJ1-2 TRBV27 CASREVDRGIYGYTF TGTGCCAGCAGGGAGGTCGACAGGGGCATCTATGGCTACACCTTC